Below are 3 T cell receptor beta chains sequenced from a single sample in a study of cytomegalovirus exposure and HLA in healthy donors. Researchers ran the PCR with 60 Vbeta and 13 Jbeta primers. The repertoire was sequenced with immunoSEQ multiplex PCR; TCRdb's copy has only in-frame clones and lacks some. The sample comprises 130,000 or so clones, roughly 82% of which are singletons, and almost 3% rests with the top ten. The sequenced sample was PBMCs. All receptors derive from a woman between 18 and 29 years old in good health and CMV-seropositive.

V gene TRBV2 combines with J gene TRBJ1-5; D is ambiguous. The CDR3 length is 15 residues. With 4 bases removed from V and 2 bases from J, the gap between germline ends came to 12 bases. The germline CDR1 and CDR2 sequences are SNHLY and FYNNEI. The CDR3 protein is CASSADGLGNQPQHF. In nucleotides, the CDR3 is TGTGCCAGCAGTGCTGACGGGTTGGGCAATCAGCCCCAGCATTTT.

The CDR3 is CASSLAYRDNGYTF. CDR3 nucleotide sequence: TGTGCCAGCAGCTTAGCGTACAGGGATAATGGCTACACCTTC. V gene TRBV7-9 combines with J gene TRBJ1-2, with TRBD1 as a possible D gene (6 bases). This CDR3 has 14 amino acids. Germline assignment: CDR1 SEHNR and CDR2 FQNEAQ (reference sequence). V was cut by 0 bases and J by 6 bases, with 11 bases left in between.

The rearrangement uses TRBV6-6 and TRBJ2-5; 7 nucleotides align to TRBD2. V dropped 5 bases and J dropped 7; count of bases not matched to a gene: 10. This CDR3 contains 14 residues. Germline lookup yields CDR1 MNHNY and CDR2 SVGAGI (reference sequence). The CDR3: CASSNRDPGGTQYF. The CDR3, as DNA: TGTGCCAGCAGTAACCGGGACCCGGGAGGGACCCAGTACTTC.